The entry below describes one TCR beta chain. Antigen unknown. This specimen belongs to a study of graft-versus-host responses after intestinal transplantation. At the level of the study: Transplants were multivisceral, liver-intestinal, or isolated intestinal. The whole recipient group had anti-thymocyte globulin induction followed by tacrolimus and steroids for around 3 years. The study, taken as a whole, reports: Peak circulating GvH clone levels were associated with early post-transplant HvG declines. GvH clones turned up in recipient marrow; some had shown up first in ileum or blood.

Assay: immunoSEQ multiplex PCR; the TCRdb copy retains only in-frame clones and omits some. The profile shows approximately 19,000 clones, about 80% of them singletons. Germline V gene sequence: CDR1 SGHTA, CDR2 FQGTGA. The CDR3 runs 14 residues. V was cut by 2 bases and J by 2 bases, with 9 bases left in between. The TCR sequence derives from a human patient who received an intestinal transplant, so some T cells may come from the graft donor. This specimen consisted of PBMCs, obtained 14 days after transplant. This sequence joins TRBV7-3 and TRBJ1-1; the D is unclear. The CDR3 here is CASSLDGFNTEAFF. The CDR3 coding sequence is TGTGCCAGCAGCTTAGACGGGTTTAACACTGAAGCTTTCTTT.